This entry describes one T cell receptor beta chain. In this sample, this clone turned up once. Its cognate antigen has yet to be identified. No base quality values were provided; no much bigger clone lies one nucleotide off. The immunoSEQ assay was used to generate TCR beta chain sequences from genomic DNA. The authors' analysis ran thus. CDR3 sequences that did not begin with the conserved framework cysteine at position 104 were removed manually. To get clonality, the normalized Shannon's Diversity Index was subtracted from one, giving values from 0 (maximal diversity) to 1 (oligoclonal). Differences in the frequency of the same CDR3 between samples, such as brain versus blood, were assessed with chi-squared comparison-of-proportions tests. Public clonotypes were found through immuneACCESS searches, while the VDJdb browser was used to judge similarity to known antiviral clonotypes. TCRdb provides this immuneACCESS table in a form limited to in-frame rearrangements. Some clones are lacking; in checked studies, under half of them reflect an unresolved V gene, and why the rest are absent is not known. V and J calls plus clone size are reproduced from that table; the DNA served to infer D and trimming. The sample profile shows hundreds of thousands of clones; 93% of them were found once. The top ten constitute about 5.8% of the sample.

The meaning of the sample's time point label: blood from clinic visit 5 months post-surgery; TSC patient then seizure free. The surgery cases that showed the highest brain T cell transcript signatures were chosen for TCR beta chain sequencing of brain tissue, and of blood when it was available. Patients had been treated with at least one anti-epileptic drug before surgery. The TCR-sequenced patients were children whose drug-resistant epilepsy was caused by tuberous sclerosis complex, focal cortical dysplasia, Rasmussen encephalitis or hemimegalencephaly. Bulk genomic DNA was isolated from unsorted brain tissue and whole blood using the Monarch genomic DNA purification kit. These data originate in a study of brain T cells in children with intractable seizures (dated by TCRdb to about 2021). In terms of the full investigation: A NanoString immunology panel was first used to screen resected brain tissue from roughly 52 pediatric epilepsy surgery cases for immune gene transcripts. About 70% of the 12 selected surgery cases also had pre-surgery blood sequenced, which left four cases with brain tissue only. Summary of the overall study and its limitations: Viral specificity was inferred solely from CDR3 sequence similarity, and the HCMV serostatus of the patients was not known. Because sequencing depth differed between pre- and post-surgery blood, the absence of clones from the pre-surgery sample may reflect undersampling.

The CDR3 goes from the cysteine to the phenylalanine over 19 residues. Only the CDR3 part of the read is kept: 57 bases, read in frame from the first base. Trimming leaves V shorter by 0 bases and J shorter by 2 bases, with the junction holding 12 bases beyond the gene matches. In the germline V gene, CDR1 corresponds to MNHEY and CDR2 to SVGEGT. The specimen comprised peripheral blood, sampled more than 4 months after surgery. Here the chain combines TRBV6-2 or TRBV6-3 and TRBJ1-5; 8 nucleotides in the junction match TRBD1. This sequence was found in a boy younger than two with tuberous sclerosis and intractable seizures. The bases read TGTGCCAGCAGTTACTCCGCCGAGACAGGGGTGGTGGGCAATCAGCCCCAGCATTTT. The resulting protein is CASSYSAETGVVGNQPQHF.